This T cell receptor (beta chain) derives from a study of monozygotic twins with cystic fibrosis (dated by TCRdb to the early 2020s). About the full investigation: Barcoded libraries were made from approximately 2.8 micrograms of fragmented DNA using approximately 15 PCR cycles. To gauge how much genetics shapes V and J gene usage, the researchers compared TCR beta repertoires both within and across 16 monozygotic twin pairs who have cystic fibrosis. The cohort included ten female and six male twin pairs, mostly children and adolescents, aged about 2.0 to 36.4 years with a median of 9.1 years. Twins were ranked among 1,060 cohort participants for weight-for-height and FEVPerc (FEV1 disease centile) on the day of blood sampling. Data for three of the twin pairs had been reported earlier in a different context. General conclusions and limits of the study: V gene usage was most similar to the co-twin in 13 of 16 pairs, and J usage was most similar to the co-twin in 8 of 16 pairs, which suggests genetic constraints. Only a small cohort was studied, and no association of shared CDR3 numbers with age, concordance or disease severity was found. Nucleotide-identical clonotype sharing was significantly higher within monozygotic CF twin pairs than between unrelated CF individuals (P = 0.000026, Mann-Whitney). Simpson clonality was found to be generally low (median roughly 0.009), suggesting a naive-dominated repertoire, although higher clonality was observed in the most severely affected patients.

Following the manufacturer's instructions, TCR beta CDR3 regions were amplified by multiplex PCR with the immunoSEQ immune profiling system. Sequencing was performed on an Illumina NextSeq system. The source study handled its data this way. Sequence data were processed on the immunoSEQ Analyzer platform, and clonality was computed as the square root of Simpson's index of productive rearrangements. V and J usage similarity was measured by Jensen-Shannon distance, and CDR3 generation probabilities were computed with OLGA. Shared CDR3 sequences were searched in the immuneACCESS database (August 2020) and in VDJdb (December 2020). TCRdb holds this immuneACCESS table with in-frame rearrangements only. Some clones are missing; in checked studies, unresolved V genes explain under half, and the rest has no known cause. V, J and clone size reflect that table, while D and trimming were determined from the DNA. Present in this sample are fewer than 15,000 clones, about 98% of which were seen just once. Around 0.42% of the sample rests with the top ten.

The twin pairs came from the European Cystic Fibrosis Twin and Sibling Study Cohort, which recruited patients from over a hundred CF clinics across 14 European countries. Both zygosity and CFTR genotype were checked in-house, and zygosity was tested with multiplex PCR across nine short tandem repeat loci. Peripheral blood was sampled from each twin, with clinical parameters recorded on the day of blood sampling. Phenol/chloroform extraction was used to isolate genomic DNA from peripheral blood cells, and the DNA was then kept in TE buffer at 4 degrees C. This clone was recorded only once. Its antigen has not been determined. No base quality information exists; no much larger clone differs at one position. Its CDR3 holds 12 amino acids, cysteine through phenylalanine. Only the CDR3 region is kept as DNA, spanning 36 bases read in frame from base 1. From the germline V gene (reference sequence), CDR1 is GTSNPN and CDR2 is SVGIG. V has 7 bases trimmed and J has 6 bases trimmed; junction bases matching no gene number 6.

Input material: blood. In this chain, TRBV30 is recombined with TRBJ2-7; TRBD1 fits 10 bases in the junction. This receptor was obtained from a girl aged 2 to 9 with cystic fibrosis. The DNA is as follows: TGTGCCTTACGGACAGGGGGTATCGAGCAGTACTTC. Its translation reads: CALRTGGIEQYF.